This is a list of T cell receptor beta chains from one sample in a study of blood T cell repertoires in COVID-19. Some clones are missing from TCRdb's copy, which holds only in-frame ones; the method was immunoSEQ multiplex PCR. The sample records about 350,000 clones, roughly 90% being singletons. Sequencing was performed on peripheral blood. Source of these receptors: a woman in her sixties with COVID-19, enrolled during active disease. Each CDR3 is given with its conserved first and last residue. The order of the fields is clone size, CDR3 length, V gene, J gene, CDR3 protein. Clone size is given for some rows only: seen once, a few or many times, or a class if the clone is expanded.

clone size: NA
CDR3 length: 14
V gene: TRBV7-3
J gene: TRBJ1-1
CDR3 protein: CASSSNRGNTEAFF

clone size: few
CDR3 length: 12
V gene: TRBV18
J gene: TRBJ1-5
CDR3 protein: CASASGDQPQHF

clone size: few
CDR3 length: 14
V gene: TRBV7-9
J gene: TRBJ1-3
CDR3 protein: CASSGQGGGNTIYF

clone size: NA
CDR3 length: 17
V gene: TRBV30
J gene: TRBJ1-4
CDR3 protein: CAWGGGLDGQSLEKLFF

clone size: NA
CDR3 length: 13
V gene: TRBV7-6
J gene: TRBJ2-7
CDR3 protein: CASSTRPDSEQYF

clone size: NA
CDR3 length: 12
V gene: TRBV12-3/TRBV12-4
J gene: TRBJ1-1
CDR3 protein: CASRERAHEAFF

clone size: NA
CDR3 length: 11
V gene: TRBV28
J gene: TRBJ1-1
CDR3 protein: CATNRNTEAFF

clone size: NA
CDR3 length: 14
V gene: TRBV27
J gene: TRBJ2-7
CDR3 protein: CASRDLRGRYEQYF

clone size: NA
CDR3 length: 15
V gene: TRBV9
J gene: TRBJ1-2
CDR3 protein: CASSTLGTSNYGYTF

clone size: NA
CDR3 length: 15
V gene: TRBV6-1
J gene: TRBJ1-4
CDR3 protein: CASSELDRSRGKLFF

clone size: NA
CDR3 length: 13
V gene: TRBV7-3
J gene: TRBJ2-7
CDR3 protein: CASSLDRGQVQYF

clone size: once
CDR3 length: 14
V gene: TRBV20-1
J gene: TRBJ1-1
CDR3 protein: CSASRGGMNTEAFF

clone size: NA
CDR3 length: 13
V gene: TRBV12-3/TRBV12-4
J gene: TRBJ1-1
CDR3 protein: CASKQSGPTEAFF

clone size: NA
CDR3 length: 11
V gene: TRBV6-2/TRBV6-3
J gene: TRBJ2-7
CDR3 protein: CASSPNYEQYF

clone size: NA
CDR3 length: 14
V gene: TRBV14
J gene: TRBJ1-4
CDR3 protein: CASSPSGALEKLFF

clone size: NA
CDR3 length: 21
V gene: TRBV18
J gene: TRBJ1-1
CDR3 protein: CASSPQRDRGSERAMNTEAFF

clone size: NA
CDR3 length: 19
V gene: TRBV9
J gene: TRBJ1-1
CDR3 protein: CASSVGGWTGLSGEPEAFF

clone size: NA
CDR3 length: 15
V gene: TRBV7-9
J gene: TRBJ1-2
CDR3 protein: CASSTQGALNYGYTF

clone size: once
CDR3 length: 13
V gene: TRBV6-6
J gene: TRBJ2-5
CDR3 protein: CASKLQGAGTQYF

clone size: NA
CDR3 length: 14
V gene: TRBV5-6
J gene: TRBJ1-1
CDR3 protein: CASSTLVLNTEAFF

clone size: NA
CDR3 length: 18
V gene: TRBV18
J gene: TRBJ1-1
CDR3 protein: CASSLIYRDRGRRGEAFF

clone size: NA
CDR3 length: 14
V gene: TRBV5-1
J gene: TRBJ1-3
CDR3 protein: CASSFRTGGNTIYF

clone size: NA
CDR3 length: 12
V gene: TRBV30
J gene: TRBJ2-1
CDR3 protein: CAWSPGTTEQFF

clone size: NA
CDR3 length: 12
V gene: TRBV5-1
J gene: TRBJ1-1
CDR3 protein: CASSSEGTEAFF

clone size: NA
CDR3 length: 13
V gene: TRBV6-5
J gene: TRBJ1-4
CDR3 protein: CAILRAGEEKLFF

clone size: few
CDR3 length: 18
V gene: TRBV2
J gene: TRBJ2-2
CDR3 protein: CASSDGWERYSNTGELFF

clone size: NA
CDR3 length: 16
V gene: TRBV18
J gene: TRBJ2-3
CDR3 protein: CASSPIAGGSTDTQYF

clone size: NA
CDR3 length: 16
V gene: TRBV5-5
J gene: TRBJ1-4
CDR3 protein: CASSRRDSSTNEKLFF

clone size: NA
CDR3 length: 15
V gene: TRBV19
J gene: TRBJ1-5
CDR3 protein: CASSMGRVGNQPQHF

clone size: NA
CDR3 length: 14
V gene: TRBV6-6
J gene: TRBJ1-5
CDR3 protein: CASSLGGSNQPQHF

clone size: NA
CDR3 length: 14
V gene: TRBV6-6
J gene: TRBJ1-3
CDR3 protein: CASTQSGSGNTIYF

clone size: NA
CDR3 length: 13
V gene: TRBV12-3/TRBV12-4
J gene: TRBJ1-2
CDR3 protein: CASRTQATGGYTF

clone size: NA
CDR3 length: 15
V gene: TRBV7-2
J gene: TRBJ1-5
CDR3 protein: CASSLRQGGDQPQHF

clone size: NA
CDR3 length: 15
V gene: TRBV29-1
J gene: TRBJ2-2
CDR3 protein: CSVEGDRWNTGELFF

clone size: NA
CDR3 length: 13
V gene: TRBV7-8
J gene: TRBJ1-2
CDR3 protein: CASSLARDYGYTF

clone size: once
CDR3 length: 14
V gene: TRBV3-1/TRBV3-2
J gene: TRBJ2-5
CDR3 protein: CASSQAAAGETQYF

clone size: NA
CDR3 length: 16
V gene: TRBV5-5
J gene: TRBJ1-5
CDR3 protein: CASSLDGPRGNQPQHF

clone size: NA
CDR3 length: 14
V gene: TRBV2
J gene: TRBJ1-6
CDR3 protein: CASGPGTGISPLHF

clone size: few
CDR3 length: 15
V gene: TRBV2
J gene: TRBJ1-5
CDR3 protein: CASSYSDRTNQPQHF

clone size: few
CDR3 length: 15
V gene: TRBV7-9
J gene: TRBJ2-7
CDR3 protein: CASSPGQATVYEQYF

clone size: NA
CDR3 length: 15
V gene: TRBV6-1
J gene: TRBJ1-2
CDR3 protein: CASSEANRERGGYTF

clone size: NA
CDR3 length: 14
V gene: TRBV6-5
J gene: TRBJ2-7
CDR3 protein: CASSSTSGGYEQYF

clone size: NA
CDR3 length: 17
V gene: TRBV5-4
J gene: TRBJ2-5
CDR3 protein: CASSLGSGTSGGETQYF

clone size: NA
CDR3 length: 14
V gene: TRBV2
J gene: TRBJ1-5
CDR3 protein: CASTGGQRNQPQHF

clone size: NA
CDR3 length: 13
V gene: TRBV6-5
J gene: TRBJ1-6
CDR3 protein: CASIGVYNSPLHF

clone size: NA
CDR3 length: 12
V gene: TRBV10-2
J gene: TRBJ1-1
CDR3 protein: CAGRDSNTEAFF

clone size: NA
CDR3 length: 14
V gene: TRBV6-5
J gene: TRBJ1-2
CDR3 protein: CASSRQGGGNGYTF

clone size: NA
CDR3 length: 12
V gene: TRBV30
J gene: TRBJ2-7
CDR3 protein: CAWTPFARPPYF

clone size: NA
CDR3 length: 15
V gene: TRBV28
J gene: TRBJ1-2
CDR3 protein: CASSFPTGGYYGYTF

clone size: once
CDR3 length: 14
V gene: TRBV18
J gene: TRBJ1-6
CDR3 protein: CASSRDNRISPLHF

clone size: once
CDR3 length: 15
V gene: TRBV7-9
J gene: TRBJ1-2
CDR3 protein: CASSFLSKANYGYTF

clone size: NA
CDR3 length: 12
V gene: TRBV19
J gene: TRBJ1-2
CDR3 protein: CASSTRMGGYTF

clone size: few
CDR3 length: 15
V gene: TRBV2
J gene: TRBJ2-1
CDR3 protein: CASSRGGLSYNEQFF

clone size: few
CDR3 length: 17
V gene: TRBV4-1
J gene: TRBJ1-2
CDR3 protein: CASSQVLFGDGPYGYTF

clone size: NA
CDR3 length: 15
V gene: TRBV9
J gene: TRBJ1-1
CDR3 protein: CASSDSRLGGTEAFF

clone size: NA
CDR3 length: 11
V gene: TRBV7-9
J gene: TRBJ1-2
CDR3 protein: CASSAEDGYTF

clone size: NA
CDR3 length: 14
V gene: TRBV2
J gene: TRBJ1-2
CDR3 protein: CASRTDRALDGYTF

clone size: NA
CDR3 length: 12
V gene: TRBV19
J gene: TRBJ1-1
CDR3 protein: CASLSGSTEAFF

clone size: few
CDR3 length: 17
V gene: TRBV4-1
J gene: TRBJ1-6
CDR3 protein: CASSQLRTGLRGSPLHF